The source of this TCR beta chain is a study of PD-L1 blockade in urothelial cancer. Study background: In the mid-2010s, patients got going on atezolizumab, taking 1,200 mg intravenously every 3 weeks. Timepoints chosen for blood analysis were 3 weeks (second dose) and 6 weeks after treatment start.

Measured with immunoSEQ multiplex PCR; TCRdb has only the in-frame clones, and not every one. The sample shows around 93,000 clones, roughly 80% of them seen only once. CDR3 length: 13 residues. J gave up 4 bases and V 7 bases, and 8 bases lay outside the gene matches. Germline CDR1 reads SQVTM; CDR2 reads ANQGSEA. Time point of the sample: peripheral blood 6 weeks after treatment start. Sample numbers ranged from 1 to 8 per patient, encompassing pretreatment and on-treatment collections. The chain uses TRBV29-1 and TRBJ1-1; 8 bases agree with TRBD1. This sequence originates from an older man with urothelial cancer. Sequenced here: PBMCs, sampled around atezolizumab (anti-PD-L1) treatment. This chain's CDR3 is CSAATGVSTEAFF. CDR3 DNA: TGCAGCGCAGCGACAGGGGTAAGCACTGAAGCTTTCTTT.